These T cell receptor beta chains were read from a single sample in a study of human T cells and chemical hapten exposure. TCRdb analysed the RACE reads with MiXCR anew, one entry per CDR3 protein. This table has about 80,000 distinct CDR3 sequences, 7% to 8% appearing once. The specimen comprised whole blood, sampled in connection with sensitization to the hapten diphenylcyclopropenone (DPC). The receptors derive from a woman aged 25 to 39 with alopecia areata. Some clones in this sample may be carry-over from other donors' samples. CDR3s include the opening cysteine and the closing phenylalanine or tryptophan. D genes are given only for firm matches. A clone size is listed for some rows: how often the clone was seen (once, few, many), or a class if it is expanded.

CDR3aa	CDR3nt	abundance	v_gene	len	d_gene	j_gene
CASSTVVTYTDTQYF	TGTGCCAGCAGCACCGTAGTTACCTACACAGATACGCAGTATTTT	few	TRBV5-6	15	-	TRBJ2-3
CASSPSLRGTDTQYF	TGTGCCAGCAGCCCGTCCCTGCGGGGCACAGATACGCAGTATTTT	many	TRBV7-6	15	-	TRBJ2-3
CASSLDGSLGQPQHF	TGTGCCAGCAGCTTAGATGGCAGCCTGGGCCAGCCCCAGCATTTT	many	TRBV7-9	15	-	TRBJ1-5
CASTRQGDTGELFF	TGCGCCAGTACCCGACAGGGCGACACCGGGGAGCTGTTTTTT	many	TRBV5-1	14	TRBD1	TRBJ2-2
CAISAVQNTEAFF	TGTGCCATCAGTGCCGTGCAGAACACTGAAGCTTTCTTT	many	TRBV10-3	13	-	TRBJ1-1
CASVLSGGPNTEAFF	TGTGCCAGCGTTTTATCAGGGGGCCCGAACACTGAAGCTTTCTTT	many	TRBV4-2	15	TRBD1	TRBJ1-1
CASSWDSGDYGNTIYF	TGTGCCAGCAGCTGGGATTCGGGGGACTATGGAAACACCATATATTTT	many	TRBV7-9	16	-	TRBJ1-3
CASSLWGASNQPQHF	TGTGCCAGCAGTTTATGGGGGGCGAGCAATCAGCCCCAGCATTTT	many	TRBV27	15	-	TRBJ1-5
CASSWVGGWSGELFF	TGTGCCAGCAGTTGGGTGGGGGGCTGGTCCGGGGAGCTGTTTTTT	many	TRBV12-3/TRBV12-4	15	-	TRBJ2-2
CASSPFAGNSGNTIYF	TGTGCCAGCAGCCCTTTCGCGGGGAACTCTGGAAACACCATATATTTT	few	TRBV5-8	16	-	TRBJ1-3
CASGSNSYNSPLHF	TGTGCCAGCGGGAGTAACTCCTATAATTCACCCCTCCACTTT	many	TRBV7-2	14	-	TRBJ1-6
CASRRGESSFEQYF	TGTGCCAGCAGGCGTGGCGAATCCTCTTTCGAGCAGTACTTC	many	TRBV2	14	-	TRBJ2-7
CASTTGLGQEAFF	TGTGCCAGCACCACCGGTTTAGGTCAGGAAGCTTTCTTT	many	TRBV12-3/TRBV12-4	13	-	TRBJ1-1
CASSQGPIGLAGGDEQFF	TGTGCCAGCAGCCAAGGACCGATCGGACTAGCGGGGGGCGATGAGCAGTTCTTC	-	TRBV3-1	18	TRBD2	TRBJ2-1
CASRPPIQETHTGELFF	TGCGCCAGCAGGCCCCCTATCCAGGAGACCCACACCGGGGAGCTGTTTTTT	many	TRBV5-1	17	-	TRBJ2-2
CASSQPEKKTYTEAFF	TGCGCCAGCAGCCAACCAGAAAAGAAAACCTACACTGAAGCTTTCTTT	many	TRBV4-1	16	-	TRBJ1-1
CASRVDSFGDTQYF	TGCGCCAGCCGAGTCGATTCTTTCGGAGATACGCAGTATTTT	few	TRBV5-1	14	-	TRBJ2-3
CASSYTTEMNTEAFF	TGTGCCAGCAGTTATACGACAGAGATGAACACTGAAGCTTTCTTT	few	TRBV6-5	15	-	TRBJ1-1
CASSPYLGGYQPQHF	TGTGCCAGCAGTCCCTATTTAGGGGGCTATCAGCCCCAGCATTTT	many	TRBV12-3/TRBV12-4	15	TRBD1	TRBJ1-5
CASQTSDSYSNQPQHF	TGTGCCAGCCAGACGTCGGACAGTTATAGCAATCAGCCCCAGCATTTT	few	TRBV6-1	16	-	TRBJ1-5
CSAGWGFNSPLHF	TGCAGCGCCGGTTGGGGTTTCAATTCACCCCTCCACTTT	few	TRBV29-1	13	-	TRBJ1-6
CASSLGPKENTEAFF	TGCGCCAGCAGCTTGGGGCCGAAGGAGAACACTGAAGCTTTCTTT	many	TRBV5-1	15	-	TRBJ1-1
CASSPDRGGQPQHF	TGTGCCAGCTCACCGGACAGGGGAGGCCAGCCCCAGCATTTT	few	TRBV18	14	TRBD1	TRBJ1-5
CASSLRQNNSPLHF	TGCGCCAGCAGCTTGAGGCAGAACAATTCACCCCTCCACTTT	many	TRBV5-1	14	-	TRBJ1-6
CASSSVRIGEQYF	TGTGCCAGCAGCTCTGTCCGAATCGGAGAGCAGTACTTC	many	TRBV12-3/TRBV12-4	13	-	TRBJ2-7
CASSLVRDRAENTEAFF	TGTGCCAGCAGCTTGGTACGGGACAGGGCAGAGAACACTGAAGCTTTCTTT	few	TRBV5-6	17	TRBD1	TRBJ1-1
CASSQDLRARLSSYNSPLHF	TGTGCCAGCAGCCAAGATCTGAGGGCGCGATTGTCCTCCTATAATTCACCCCTCCACTTT	few	TRBV4-2	20	-	TRBJ1-6
CASSTGIRGEYEQYF	TGTGCCAGTAGTACAGGGATTCGGGGGGAATACGAGCAGTACTTC	-	TRBV19	15	TRBD2	TRBJ2-7
CAWSGDSNYQPQHF	TGTGCCTGGAGTGGGGACAGCAACTATCAGCCCCAGCATTTT	-	TRBV30	14	TRBD1	TRBJ1-5
CASSPQRLQGPNTEAFF	TGTGCCAGCTCACCACAACGCTTACAGGGACCGAACACTGAAGCTTTCTTT	-	TRBV18	17	-	TRBJ1-1
CASSQDMGGRDYGYTF	TGTGCCAGCAGCCAAGATATGGGAGGGAGGGACTATGGCTACACCTTC	many	TRBV3-1	16	-	TRBJ1-2
CASSLDTGTGNTEAFF	TGTGCCAGCAGCTTAGACACCGGGACAGGCAACACTGAAGCTTTCTTT	-	TRBV7-2	16	TRBD1	TRBJ1-1
CAWSGTGGRGDTEAFF	TGTGCCTGGAGTGGGACAGGGGGTCGGGGAGACACTGAAGCTTTCTTT	few	TRBV30	16	TRBD1	TRBJ1-1
CASSLGERGKYNEQFF	TGTGCCAGCAGCTTAGGTGAACGGGGGAAATACAATGAGCAGTTCTTC	many	TRBV7-3	16	-	TRBJ2-1
CSVSQGGRNSPLHF	TGCAGCGTTAGTCAGGGGGGACGCAATTCACCCCTCCACTTT	-	TRBV29-1	14	TRBD1	TRBJ1-6
CASSQPYRDGELFF	TGTGCCAGCAGCCAACCCTACCGGGACGGGGAGCTGTTTTTT	few	TRBV3-1	14	-	TRBJ2-2
CASRKNSGANVLTF	TGTGCCAGCAGGAAGAACTCTGGGGCCAACGTCCTGACTTTC	-	TRBV7-8	14	-	TRBJ2-6
CASSSAGVTEAFF	TGTGCCAGCAGCTCGGCGGGGGTCACTGAAGCTTTCTTT	-	TRBV12-3/TRBV12-4	13	-	TRBJ1-1
CASNNPGQANYNSPLHF	TGTGCCAGCAACAATCCGGGACAGGCGAACTATAATTCACCCCTCCACTTT	-	TRBV19	17	TRBD1	TRBJ1-6
CASSRDLGASNTEAFF	TGTGCCAGCAGCCGGGACCTGGGGGCCTCAAACACTGAAGCTTTCTTT	few	TRBV12-3/TRBV12-4	16	-	TRBJ1-1
CASIERGRGNTEAFF	TGTGCCAGCATCGAAAGGGGGCGGGGAAACACTGAAGCTTTCTTT	-	TRBV12-3/TRBV12-4	15	TRBD1	TRBJ1-1
CSARDFGGDNYGYTF	TGCAGTGCTAGAGATTTTGGGGGGGATAACTATGGCTACACCTTC	few	TRBV20-1	15	-	TRBJ1-2
CASSFMDYGYTF	TGTGCCAGCAGTTTCATGGATTATGGCTACACCTTC	few	TRBV12-3/TRBV12-4	12	-	TRBJ1-2
CASSSDPHPKRNTEAFF	TGTGCCAGCAGTTCGGATCCACATCCGAAGAGGAACACTGAAGCTTTCTTT	-	TRBV27	17	-	TRBJ1-1
CASSLTGGSEAFF	TGTGCCAGCAGCTTGACAGGGGGATCTGAAGCTTTCTTT	many	TRBV6-2/TRBV6-3	13	TRBD1	TRBJ1-1
CASSQGFGGPSYEQYF	TGTGCCAGCAGCCAAGGGTTCGGGGGCCCATCCTACGAGCAGTACTTC	many	TRBV3-1	16	-	TRBJ2-7